A single sample is the source of the 15 T cell receptor beta chains below, sequenced in a study of identical twins. TCRdb ran MiXCR on the 5' RACE reads and lists one entry per CDR3 protein. In the table there are about 920,000 distinct CDR3 sequences, approximately 13% of which are singletons. The data were also submitted as part of a second study, on yellow fever vaccine responses in identical twins.

Material for sequencing was PBMCs. Every receptor here comes from a woman aged 18 to 35 in good health.

This clonotype was counted at least ten times. The chain has TRBV27 and TRBJ2-3; 8 nucleotides line up with TRBD2. V shed 2 bases and J 5 bases; nucleotides not matched to a gene: 9. Germline CDR1 reads MNHEY; CDR2 reads SMNVEV (reference sequence). This CDR3 has 16 amino acids. The CDR3 is CASSLGGLAGGDTQYF. Here the CDR3 DNA reads TGTGCCAGCAGTTTAGGAGGACTAGCAGGCGGAGATACGCAGTATTTT.

V gene TRBV4-1 combines with J gene TRBJ1-5, with D possibly being TRBD1 (6 bases). V was cut by 3 bases and J by 8 bases, with 8 bases left in between. CDR3 length: 12 residues. The germline V gene encodes CDR1 MGHRA and CDR2 YSYEKL. CDR3 DNA sequence: TGCGCCAGCAGCCAGGGGGCAAAGCCCCAGCATTTT. The encoded protein is CASSQGAKPQHF.

This clonotype was recorded at least ten times. V usage is TRBV20-1 and J usage is TRBJ1-5, with D possibly matching TRBD1 (6 bases). The V and J ends lost 0 bases and 2 bases respectively, with 11 bases between them. CDR3 length: 15 amino acids. Germline CDR1 and CDR2: DFQATT and SNEGSKA (reference sequence). The CDR3 loop is CSARDGGAGNQPQHF. For the CDR3, the DNA is TGCAGTGCTAGAGATGGGGGCGCGGGCAATCAGCCCCAGCATTTT.

The V and J genes are TRBV7-3 and TRBJ2-1, with D perhaps TRBD1 (5 bases). The CDR3 totals 15 residues. V dropped 2 bases and J dropped 2 bases, with 10 bases sitting between them. Germline-derived CDR1 and CDR2 are SGHTA and FQGTGA. Here the CDR3 DNA reads TGTGCCAGCAGCTTACAGGGTCCGGCCTACAATGAGCAGTTCTTC. It encodes CASSLQGPAYNEQFF.

This chain connects TRBV7-3 to TRBJ2-6, with 11 bases lining up with TRBD1. The CDR3 has 18 amino acids. Germline trimming cut 5 bases from V and 0 bases from J; bases unmatched to any gene: 6. The germline CDR1 and CDR2 sequences are SGHTA and FQGTGA. The CDR3 reads CASSRGQGDPSGANVLTF. For the CDR3, the DNA is TGTGCCAGCAGCCGGGGACAGGGGGACCCCTCTGGGGCCAACGTCCTGACTTTC.

This chain connects TRBV11-2 to TRBJ2-5; no clear D gene. V was pared by 4 bases and J by 1 base, with 16 bases between. The CDR3 runs 16 residues. Germline assignment: CDR1 SGHAT and CDR2 FQNNGV. CDR3 in DNA: TGTGCCAGCAGCTCCCTTCGCGGAGCGATCCAAGAGACCCAGTACTTC. Its protein product is CASSSLRGAIQETQYF.

This clonotype has only a few counts. This chain links TRBV12-3 or TRBV12-4 with TRBJ2-1, with 10 bases aligning to TRBD2. V lost 2 bases and J lost 9; bases outside the gene matches: 4. This CDR3 is 14 amino acids long. The chain's CDR3 is CASSLNLAGVEQFF. The DNA of the CDR3 is TGTGCCAGCAGTTTAAATCTAGCGGGAGTTGAGCAGTTCTTC.

This clonotype showed up just a few times. This chain joins TRBV5-1 and TRBJ2-7; TRBD1 matches 10 bases. Germline assignment: CDR1 SGHRS and CDR2 YFSETQ. Losses at the gene ends were 5 bases for V and 5 bases for J; bases not matched to a gene: 7. The CDR3 covers 14 residues. CDR3 nucleotides: TGCGCCAGCAGACTAGACAGGGGGCGCGACGAGCAGTACTTC. Translation: CASRLDRGRDEQYF.

This sequence joins TRBV5-1 and TRBJ2-5; D remains unclear. CDR3 length: 15 residues. Trimming cost V 3 bases and J 3 bases, with 15 bases left between them. CDR1 is SGHRS and CDR2 is YFSETQ in the germline V gene. CDR3 region: CASSWSVGGKETQYF. In DNA form, the CDR3 reads TGCGCCAGCAGCTGGTCGGTGGGTGGAAAAGAGACCCAGTACTTC.

This clonotype occurred a few times. The V call is TRBV20-1, the J call TRBJ2-3, with D possibly being TRBD1 (6 bases). V lost 2 bases to trimming and J lost 6 bases, with 9 bases between them. Germline loops: CDR1 DFQATT, CDR2 SNEGSKA (reference sequence). This CDR3 has 12 residues. The CDR3 nucleotides are TGCAGTGCTAGATTAGGGGGTGATACGCAGTATTTT. Translating it yields CSARLGGDTQYF.

This clonotype occurred many times. The chain carries TRBV12-3 or TRBV12-4 and TRBJ1-1; 9 bases agree with TRBD1. This CDR3 comprises 13 residues. The trim removed 9 bases at V and 1 base at J, leaving 3 bases unmatched. The CDR3 loop is CARHRGRNTEAFF. CDR3 nucleotides: TGTGCCAGACACAGGGGGCGGAACACTGAAGCTTTCTTT.

The chain links TRBV20-1 to TRBJ2-7, with 10 bases fitting TRBD2. V lost 1 base to trimming and J lost 4 bases; unmatched junction nucleotides: 7. Germline V gene sequence: CDR1 DFQATT, CDR2 SNEGSKA (reference sequence). CDR3 size: 15 residues. In DNA form, the CDR3 reads TGCAGTGCTAGAGTTGGAACTAGCGGGGTGTACGAGCAGTACGTC. Its translation is CSARVGTSGVYEQYV.

The chain couples TRBV12-3 or TRBV12-4 to TRBJ2-3; no clear D gene. This CDR3 is 13 amino acids long. V dropped 5 bases and J dropped 5 bases, with 11 bases sitting between them. The CDR3 coding sequence is TGTGCCAGCAGTCAACGCCGTATAGATACGCAGTATTTT. It encodes CASSQRRIDTQYF.

The rearrangement joins TRBV2 to TRBJ2-1; 12 nucleotides match TRBD2. CDR3 length: 14 residues. After removal of 8 bases from V and 7 bases from J, the junction contained 6 bases not matched to a gene. Germline CDR1 is SNHLY and CDR2 is FYNNEI. CDR3 coding DNA: TGTGCCAGCCTGACTAGCGGGAGAGGTAATGAGCAGTTCTTC. It specifies CASLTSGRGNEQFF.

At least ten counts were recorded for this clonotype. The rearrangement links TRBV5-1 to TRBJ2-3, with TRBD2 matching 9 bases. CDR3 length: 16 residues. The germline V gene encodes CDR1 SGHRS and CDR2 YFSETQ. The junction had 9 bases not matched to a gene; V was cut back by 1 base and J by 6 bases. The DNA for the CDR3 is TGCGCCAGCAGCTTGTACCGTAGCGGGGGCTCGGATACGCAGTATTTT. It is translated as CASSLYRSGGSDTQYF.